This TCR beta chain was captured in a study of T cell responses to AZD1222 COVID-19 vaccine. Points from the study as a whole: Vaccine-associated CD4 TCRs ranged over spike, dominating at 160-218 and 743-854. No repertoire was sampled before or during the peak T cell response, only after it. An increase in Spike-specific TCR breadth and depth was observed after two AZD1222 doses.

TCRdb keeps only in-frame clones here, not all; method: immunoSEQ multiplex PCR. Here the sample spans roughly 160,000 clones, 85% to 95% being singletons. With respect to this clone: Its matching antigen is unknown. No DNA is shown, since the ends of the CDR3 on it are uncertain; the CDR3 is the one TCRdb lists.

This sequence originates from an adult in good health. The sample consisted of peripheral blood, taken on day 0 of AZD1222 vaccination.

This chain's CDR3 is CASSAWGTGTSSGNTIYF. The chain combines TRBV21-1 with TRBJ1-3; the table's TRBD1 call for D was not verified on the DNA. TRBV21-1 is reported as a pseudogene. The CDR3 adds up to 18 amino acids, both ends counted.